These T cell receptor beta chains were read from a single sample in a study of blood T cell repertoires in COVID-19. Profiling relied on immunoSEQ multiplex PCR, and the TCRdb table lists in-frame clones only, not all of them. The sample holds approximately 260,000 clones, approximately 90% seen once. Sequenced material: peripheral blood. These receptors all come from a middle-aged woman who had recovered from COVID-19. CDR3s include the opening cysteine and the closing phenylalanine or tryptophan. The D gene is left open where the match is weak. Where a row states a size, it is once, few, many or the class of an expanded clone; other rows omit it.

clone size: -; D gene: -; J gene: TRBJ1-6; V gene: TRBV14; CDR3 DNA: TGTGCCAGCAGCAATAACGGGTATAATTCACCCCTCCACTTT; CDR3 protein: CASSNNGYNSPLHF
clone size: -; D gene: -; J gene: TRBJ2-1; V gene: TRBV6-5; CDR3 DNA: TGTGCCAGCAGCCCGGGACTCCTAATCTACAATGAGCAGTTCTTC; CDR3 protein: CASSPGLLIYNEQFF
clone size: many; D gene: TRBD2; J gene: TRBJ2-7; V gene: TRBV7-3; CDR3 DNA: TGTGCCAGCAGCTTAGGGACTAGCGGGACGAAGCAGTACTTC; CDR3 protein: CASSLGTSGTKQYF
clone size: -; D gene: TRBD1; J gene: TRBJ1-5; V gene: TRBV7-2; CDR3 DNA: TGTGCCAGCAGCTCCCGACAGGGAGATCAGCCCCAGCATTTT; CDR3 protein: CASSSRQGDQPQHF
clone size: -; D gene: -; J gene: TRBJ2-1; V gene: TRBV10-1; CDR3 DNA: TGCGCCAGCGACGGGAGCTCCTACAATGAGCAGTTCTTC; CDR3 protein: CASDGSSYNEQFF
clone size: -; D gene: -; J gene: TRBJ1-6; V gene: TRBV19; CDR3 DNA: TGTGCCAGTAGTATCCGGACAGACAATTCACCCCTCCACTTT; CDR3 protein: CASSIRTDNSPLHF
clone size: -; D gene: TRBD2; J gene: TRBJ2-7; V gene: TRBV19; CDR3 DNA: TGTGCCACTCGGACTAGCGCCATGACCTACGAGCAGTACTTC; CDR3 protein: CATRTSAMTYEQYF
clone size: few; D gene: TRBD2; J gene: TRBJ2-2; V gene: TRBV19; CDR3 DNA: TGTGCCAGTAACGGCGGGAGAAACACCGGGGAGCTGTTTTTT; CDR3 protein: CASNGGRNTGELFF
clone size: -; D gene: -; J gene: TRBJ1-3; V gene: TRBV18; CDR3 DNA: TGTGCCAGCTCACCGGAGGGACTGCTCTCTGGAAACACCATATATTTT; CDR3 protein: CASSPEGLLSGNTIYF
clone size: -; D gene: TRBD1; J gene: TRBJ1-5; V gene: TRBV12-3/TRBV12-4; CDR3 DNA: TGTGCCAGCTCGACAGGGTATCAGCCCCAGCATTTT; CDR3 protein: CASSTGYQPQHF
clone size: -; D gene: -; J gene: TRBJ1-4; V gene: TRBV6-5; CDR3 DNA: TGTGCCAGCACAGGGCAGATAAATGAAAAACTGTTTTTT; CDR3 protein: CASTGQINEKLFF
clone size: -; D gene: TRBD2; J gene: TRBJ2-3; V gene: TRBV4-3; CDR3 DNA: TGCGCCAGCAGCCAAGACCCCCGGACTAGCGGGACAGATACGCAGTATTTT; CDR3 protein: CASSQDPRTSGTDTQYF
clone size: -; D gene: TRBD2; J gene: TRBJ2-7; V gene: TRBV2; CDR3 DNA: TGTGCCAGCAGTGGGACTAGCGTGTCTTACGAGCAGTACTTC; CDR3 protein: CASSGTSVSYEQYF
clone size: -; D gene: -; J gene: TRBJ1-2; V gene: TRBV2; CDR3 DNA: TGTGCCAGCAGTGAAGGAAGGGGTTCCTATGGCTACACCTTC; CDR3 protein: CASSEGRGSYGYTF
clone size: -; D gene: -; J gene: TRBJ2-1; V gene: TRBV27; CDR3 DNA: TGTGCCAGCAGTAGATTTAAGGGGTCCTACAATGAGCAGTTCTTC; CDR3 protein: CASSRFKGSYNEQFF
clone size: -; D gene: TRBD2; J gene: TRBJ2-7; V gene: TRBV9; CDR3 DNA: TGTGCCAGCAGCGTAGGCCTAGCGGGAGGGCCCCCTGAGCAGTACTTC; CDR3 protein: CASSVGLAGGPPEQYF
clone size: -; D gene: TRBD1; J gene: TRBJ1-2; V gene: TRBV5-1; CDR3 DNA: TGCGCCAGCAGCCTTACAGGGGGGAGCACTATTTTTGGCTACACCTTC; CDR3 protein: CASSLTGGSTIFGYTF
clone size: -; D gene: -; J gene: TRBJ1-2; V gene: TRBV7-2; CDR3 DNA: TGTGCCAGCAGCTTAGATCCGGGGTCGGGTGGCTACACCTTC; CDR3 protein: CASSLDPGSGGYTF
clone size: -; D gene: -; J gene: TRBJ1-1; V gene: TRBV19; CDR3 DNA: TGTGCCAGTAGTATATTAGGGGATATCCCTGAAGCTTTCTTT; CDR3 protein: CASSILGDIPEAFF
clone size: -; D gene: -; J gene: TRBJ1-5; V gene: TRBV19; CDR3 DNA: TGTGCCAGTAGTACCGGGGGTCTGGTCTATCAGCCCCAGCATTTT; CDR3 protein: CASSTGGLVYQPQHF
clone size: -; D gene: TRBD1; J gene: TRBJ1-2; V gene: TRBV9; CDR3 DNA: TGTGCCAGCTTCGGAGAAGGCGCGACGACAGGGAACTATGGCTACACCTTC; CDR3 protein: CASFGEGATTGNYGYTF
clone size: -; D gene: TRBD2; J gene: TRBJ2-7; V gene: TRBV5-8; CDR3 DNA: TGTGCCAGCAGCCAAGGGACTAGCGTTCCTCCCTACGAGCAGTACTTC; CDR3 protein: CASSQGTSVPPYEQYF
clone size: -; D gene: -; J gene: TRBJ1-6; V gene: TRBV6-6; CDR3 DNA: TGTGCCACCCAGTACGGGTTAAGTTCACCCCTCCACTTT; CDR3 protein: CATQYGLSSPLHF
clone size: -; D gene: -; J gene: TRBJ1-5; V gene: TRBV7-2; CDR3 DNA: TGTGCCAGCAGCTTAGCGGGGGGACGGAGCAATCAGCCCCAGCATTTT; CDR3 protein: CASSLAGGRSNQPQHF
clone size: -; D gene: -; J gene: TRBJ2-2; V gene: TRBV5-1; CDR3 DNA: TGCGCCAGCAGCCAGGACACGAACACCGGGGAGCTGTTTTTT; CDR3 protein: CASSQDTNTGELFF
clone size: -; D gene: TRBD2; J gene: TRBJ2-1; V gene: TRBV14; CDR3 DNA: TGTGCCAGCAGCCAAGATCTCGGACTAGCGACGAATGAGCAGTTCTTC; CDR3 protein: CASSQDLGLATNEQFF
clone size: -; D gene: TRBD1; J gene: TRBJ1-5; V gene: TRBV28; CDR3 DNA: TGTGCCAGCAGTTTATGGGGGGACAGGCCCTCGGGTCAGCCCCAGCATTTT; CDR3 protein: CASSLWGDRPSGQPQHF
clone size: -; D gene: TRBD1; J gene: TRBJ1-2; V gene: TRBV6-6; CDR3 DNA: TGTGCCAGCAGTACAGGGGGACTAAACTATGGCTACACCTTC; CDR3 protein: CASSTGGLNYGYTF
clone size: -; D gene: TRBD1; J gene: TRBJ1-6; V gene: TRBV7-2; CDR3 DNA: TGTGCCAGCAGCTTAGTATACGGTGGACAGGGGGGATCACCCCTCCACTTT; CDR3 protein: CASSLVYGGQGGSPLHF
clone size: -; D gene: -; J gene: TRBJ1-1; V gene: TRBV19; CDR3 DNA: TGTGCCAGTAGTATTGACAGCTCCACTGAAGCTTTCTTT; CDR3 protein: CASSIDSSTEAFF
clone size: -; D gene: TRBD1; J gene: TRBJ1-2; V gene: TRBV4-1; CDR3 DNA: TGCGCCAGCAGCCAAGGGGACAGGGCTAACTATGGCTACACCTTC; CDR3 protein: CASSQGDRANYGYTF
clone size: once; D gene: -; J gene: TRBJ2-1; V gene: TRBV14; CDR3 DNA: TGTGCCAGCAGCCAGATACAGGGCTGGGACTACAATGAGCAGTTCTTC; CDR3 protein: CASSQIQGWDYNEQFF
clone size: -; D gene: TRBD2; J gene: TRBJ2-1; V gene: TRBV3-1/TRBV3-2; CDR3 DNA: TGTGCCAGCAGCCAAGTCTCCGGCCTGACTAGCGGGAATCGGTTCTTC; CDR3 protein: CASSQVSGLTSGNRFF
clone size: -; D gene: -; J gene: TRBJ2-7; V gene: TRBV2; CDR3 DNA: TGTGCCAGCAAGGGCGGACTATCCTACGAGCAGTACTTC; CDR3 protein: CASKGGLSYEQYF
clone size: -; D gene: -; J gene: TRBJ1-2; V gene: TRBV5-1; CDR3 DNA: TGCGCCAGCAGCTTGTCTGGAGGCTATGGCTACACCTTC; CDR3 protein: CASSLSGGYGYTF
clone size: -; D gene: -; J gene: TRBJ2-7; V gene: TRBV28; CDR3 DNA: TGTGCCAGCACTACGGGATCCTCCTACGAGCAGTACTTC; CDR3 protein: CASTTGSSYEQYF
clone size: -; D gene: TRBD1; J gene: TRBJ1-2; V gene: TRBV2; CDR3 DNA: TGTGCCAGCAACAGAGAACAGGGGTATGGCTACACCTTC; CDR3 protein: CASNREQGYGYTF
clone size: -; D gene: TRBD1; J gene: TRBJ1-4; V gene: TRBV6-2/TRBV6-3; CDR3 DNA: TGTGCCAGCAGTTATCTGGACAGGCGGAATGAAAAACTGTTTTTT; CDR3 protein: CASSYLDRRNEKLFF
clone size: -; D gene: -; J gene: TRBJ2-7; V gene: TRBV7-3; CDR3 DNA: TGTGCCAGCAGCCCGGGGGGCTCCCCCTCCGAGCAGTACTTC; CDR3 protein: CASSPGGSPSEQYF
clone size: -; D gene: -; J gene: TRBJ1-5; V gene: TRBV7-2; CDR3 DNA: TGTGCCAGCAGCTTACAGATCAATCAGCCCCAGCATTTT; CDR3 protein: CASSLQINQPQHF
clone size: -; D gene: TRBD2; J gene: TRBJ2-1; V gene: TRBV30; CDR3 DNA: TGTGCCTGGAGTCGGGGGACTAGCGGGGTTTCACGGGAGCAGTTCTTC; CDR3 protein: CAWSRGTSGVSREQFF
clone size: -; D gene: TRBD2; J gene: TRBJ2-3; V gene: TRBV7-2; CDR3 DNA: TGTGCCAGCAGCCCCCGTGGGGGGGGTTTAGATACGCAGTATTTT; CDR3 protein: CASSPRGGGLDTQYF
clone size: -; D gene: TRBD2; J gene: TRBJ2-3; V gene: TRBV9; CDR3 DNA: TGTGCCAGCAGCGAATACGGACTAGCAGGCGGTCATACGCAGTATTTT; CDR3 protein: CASSEYGLAGGHTQYF
clone size: -; D gene: TRBD1; J gene: TRBJ1-4; V gene: TRBV5-1; CDR3 DNA: TGCGCCAGCAGCTTGGGCGGGACAGTGTCTTTAGAAAAACTGTTTTTT; CDR3 protein: CASSLGGTVSLEKLFF
clone size: -; D gene: -; J gene: TRBJ1-2; V gene: TRBV4-3; CDR3 DNA: TGCGCCAGCAGCCAAGATGGGGGGGGGCTTTATGGCTACACCTTC; CDR3 protein: CASSQDGGGLYGYTF
clone size: once; D gene: TRBD1; J gene: TRBJ1-2; V gene: TRBV9; CDR3 DNA: TGTGCCAGCAGCGTAGATCCCGTGACAGGGGGGCATGGCTACACCTTC; CDR3 protein: CASSVDPVTGGHGYTF
clone size: -; D gene: TRBD2; J gene: TRBJ2-1; V gene: TRBV11-2; CDR3 DNA: TGTGCCAGCAGCTTAAGGGGTAGCGGGGGGGCGAATGAGCAGTTCTTC; CDR3 protein: CASSLRGSGGANEQFF
clone size: -; D gene: -; J gene: TRBJ1-5; V gene: TRBV6-4; CDR3 DNA: TGTGCCAGCAGGAAGACGGGTAATCAGCCCCAGCATTTT; CDR3 protein: CASRKTGNQPQHF
clone size: -; D gene: TRBD1; J gene: TRBJ1-2; V gene: TRBV4-3; CDR3 DNA: TGCGCCAGCAGCCACCGGGACAGGGGGAACTATGGCTACACCTTC; CDR3 protein: CASSHRDRGNYGYTF
clone size: -; D gene: TRBD2; J gene: TRBJ2-3; V gene: TRBV4-1; CDR3 DNA: TGCGCCAGCAGCCAAGGATGGCTAGCGGGCACAGATACGCAGTATTTT; CDR3 protein: CASSQGWLAGTDTQYF
clone size: -; D gene: -; J gene: TRBJ2-7; V gene: TRBV19; CDR3 DNA: TGTGCCAGTAGTTCCTATAGCGGCACCTACGAGCAGTACTTC; CDR3 protein: CASSSYSGTYEQYF
clone size: few; D gene: -; J gene: TRBJ1-5; V gene: TRBV2; CDR3 DNA: TGTGGACAGCGGGAAAACAGCAATCAGCCCCAGCATTTT; CDR3 protein: CGQRENSNQPQHF
clone size: -; D gene: -; J gene: TRBJ1-3; V gene: TRBV28; CDR3 DNA: TGTGCCAGCAGTCCCCGGGGGGAAGGCTCCAACACCATATATTTT; CDR3 protein: CASSPRGEGSNTIYF
clone size: few; D gene: -; J gene: TRBJ2-2; V gene: TRBV6-5; CDR3 DNA: TGTGCCAGTAGTTACGGTCGGGGGGCCCTGACCGGGGAGCTGTTTTTT; CDR3 protein: CASSYGRGALTGELFF